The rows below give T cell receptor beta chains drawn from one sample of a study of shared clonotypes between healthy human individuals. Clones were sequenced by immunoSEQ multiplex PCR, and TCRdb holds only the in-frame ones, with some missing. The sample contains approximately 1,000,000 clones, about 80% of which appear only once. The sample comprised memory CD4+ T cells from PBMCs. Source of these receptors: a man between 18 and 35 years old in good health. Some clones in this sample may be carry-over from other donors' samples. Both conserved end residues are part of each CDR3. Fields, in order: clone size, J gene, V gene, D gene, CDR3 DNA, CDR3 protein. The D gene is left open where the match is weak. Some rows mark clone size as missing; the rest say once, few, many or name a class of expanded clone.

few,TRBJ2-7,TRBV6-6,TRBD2,TGTGCCAGCAGGCGCGGGACTAGCGGCTCCTACGAGCAGTACTTC,CASRRGTSGSYEQYF
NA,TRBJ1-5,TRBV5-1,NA,TGCGCCAGCAGCTTCTCCGGGACTCCCGATCAGCCCCAGCATTTT,CASSFSGTPDQPQHF
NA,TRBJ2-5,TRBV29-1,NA,TGCAGCGTCTTTAGTGATAAAGAGACCCAGTACTTC,CSVFSDKETQYF
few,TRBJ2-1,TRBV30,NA,TGTGCCTGGTACAAGGGGGGCTCCTACAATGAGCAGTTCTTC,CAWYKGGSYNEQFF
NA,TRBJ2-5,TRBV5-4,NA,TGTGCCAGCAAGGGCAGGCCCCAAGAGACCCAGTACTTC,CASKGRPQETQYF
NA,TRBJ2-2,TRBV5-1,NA,TGCGCCAGCAATCGCGGATCTAAGAACACCGGGGAGCTGTTTTTT,CASNRGSKNTGELFF
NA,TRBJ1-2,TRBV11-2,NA,TGTGCCAGCAGCCAAGAGTACCCGGGACGTGATGGCTACACCTTC,CASSQEYPGRDGYTF
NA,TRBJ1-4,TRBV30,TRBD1,TGTGCCTGGAATACAGGGGGACATGAAAAACTGTTTTTT,CAWNTGGHEKLFF
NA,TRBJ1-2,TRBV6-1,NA,TGTGCCAGCAGTGAAAGGGGAACGAGGGGGATCTATGGCTACACCTTC,CASSERGTRGIYGYTF
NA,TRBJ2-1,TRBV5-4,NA,TGTGCCAGCAGCCCCCCTTATAGGGGCGAGAGTTCCAATGAGCAGTTCTTC,CASSPPYRGESSNEQFF
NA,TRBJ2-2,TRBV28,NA,TGTGCCGTTATAACCGGGGAGCTGTTTTTT,CAVITGELFF
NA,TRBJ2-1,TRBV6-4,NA,TGTGCCAGCAGAGAGGGGGGAGACTATGAGCAGTTCTTC,CASREGGDYEQFF
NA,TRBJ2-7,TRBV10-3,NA,TGTGCCACCAGGCCACCGGGTTACTCCTACGAGCAGTACTTC,CATRPPGYSYEQYF
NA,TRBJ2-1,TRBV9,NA,TGTGCCAGCAGCGTCCAGCCCCAGGTGAGGAATGAGCAGTTCTTC,CASSVQPQVRNEQFF
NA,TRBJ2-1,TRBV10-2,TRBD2,TGCGCCAGCAGTGAGCCGGGACTAGCGGGAGGCAATGAGCAGTTCTTC,CASSEPGLAGGNEQFF
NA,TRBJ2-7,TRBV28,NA,TGTGCCAGCAGTGTAAAACTGGGGTCCGGGTGCTACTTC,CASSVKLGSGCYF
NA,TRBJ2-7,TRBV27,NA,TGTGCCAGCAGTTCCCGGCCCCCTTTCGACGAGCAGTACTTC,CASSSRPPFDEQYF
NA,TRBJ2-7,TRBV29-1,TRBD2,TGCAGCGTTGTTGGCGTAGCGGGAGGCCCTTCCTACGAGCAGTACTTC,CSVVGVAGGPSYEQYF
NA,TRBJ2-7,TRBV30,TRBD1,TGTGCCTGGAGTGTTGGGCAGGGGGCGAACGAGCAGTACTTC,CAWSVGQGANEQYF
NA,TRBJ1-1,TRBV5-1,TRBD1,TGCGCCAGCAGACCCGGGACAGGGTCCACTGAAGCTTTCTTT,CASRPGTGSTEAFF
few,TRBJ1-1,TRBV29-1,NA,TGCAGCGTTGAGCAGTGGAACACTGAAGCTTTCTTT,CSVEQWNTEAFF
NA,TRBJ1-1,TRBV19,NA,TGTGCCAGTAGCCGGGGCGGAGGCACTGAAGCTTTCTTT,CASSRGGGTEAFF
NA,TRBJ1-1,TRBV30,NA,TGTGCCTGGACCCAGAGCCGCGGGTCCGCTGAAGCTTTCTTT,CAWTQSRGSAEAFF
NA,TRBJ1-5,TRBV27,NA,TGTGCCAGCAGGGGGGAGACAGACAATCAGCCCCAGCATTTT,CASRGETDNQPQHF
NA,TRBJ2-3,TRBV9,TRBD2,TGTGCCAGCAGCAAACTAGCGGTCCGTAGCACAGATACGCAGTATTTT,CASSKLAVRSTDTQYF
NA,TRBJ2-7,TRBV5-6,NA,TGTGCCAGCAGCTTCGACAGAAGTACCTACGAGCAGTACTTC,CASSFDRSTYEQYF
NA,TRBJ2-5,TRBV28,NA,TGTGCCAGCAGTACCCAGGGTTTTAGAGAGACCCAGTACTTC,CASSTQGFRETQYF
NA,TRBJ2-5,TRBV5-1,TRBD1,TGCGCCAGCAGCAGGGGACAGCTGGATGGGACCCAGTACTTC,CASSRGQLDGTQYF